The present entry profiles one T cell receptor beta chain with its context. It has no known antigen specificity. An end of the junction does not agree with germline; a read error may underlie this. The sample is drawn from a study of cytomegalovirus exposure and HLA in healthy donors (dated by TCRdb to about 2017). Notes on the research overall: An earlier analysis of several hundred of the donors reported around 280 Gb of sequence data and around 100 million unique TCR beta sequences obtained from around 180 million T cells. The number of typed donors differed by locus: roughly 629-640 for A, B, C, DRB1 and DQB1; roughly 510 for DQA1; 606 for DPA1; and around 490 for DPB1. Among the roughly 410 genotyped donors, approximately 82% belonged to the genetic ancestry cluster associated with self-reported Caucasian donors. Because of strong linkage in the cohort, roughly five DR-DQ haplotypes were treated as single units for association and clustering. The later analysis used no new phenotypic data to find candidate immune exposures, relying instead on TCR beta sequences and their occurrence across donors. Donor age, sex, ethnicity and CMV serostatus were compiled alongside the repertoire data. HLA typing included class I and class II loci at four-digit resolution. An earlier analysis of approximately 500 of the donors applied high-throughput TCR beta sequencing to assess whether each TCR beta V gene segment acted as functional or pseudogenic. A later analysis re-examined previously published TCR beta repertoires from more than 550 donors and added high-resolution HLA genotyping to investigate patterns of TCR occurrence. To predict cytomegalovirus infection status, the study combined high-throughput TCR immunosequencing, statistical association of individual TCRs with disease status, and machine learning. The aim of the study was to test whether cataloging public T cell receptors could identify signatures of past pathogen exposure. An early release that covered 640 HLA-typed donors contained around 300 gigabases of sequencing data and tens of millions of unique TCR sequences. Using immunosequencing, the study profiled T cell repertoires from 666 subjects and related those repertoires to cytomegalovirus serostatus. In a later genetic analysis, genome-wide SNP genotypes for about 55% of the roughly 670 donors were used, and that subset was treated as a discovery cohort. Every discovery cohort repertoire had been produced on one sequencing platform. Besides the first cohort of roughly 640 subjects, a separate validation cohort made up of about 120 different subjects was used. Among 300 to 500 genotyped donors of the cohort, an average of about 240,000 unique TCR beta nucleotide sequences was sequenced per donor, of which 15% to 20% were non-productive.

The CDR3 numbers 17 residues from cysteine through phenylalanine. Of the read, only the CDR3 DNA is kept; its 51 bases are in frame from base 1. Sequences SGHRS (CDR1) and YFSETQ (CDR2) are obtained from the germline V gene. In total, around 600 healthy bone marrow donors made up the cohort. All cohort members were sampled while nominally healthy, although unrecorded immune exposures were likely present. The donor was CMV seropositive and belonged to the group of more than 250 seropositive cohort members. Each donor provided a peripheral blood sample, and peripheral blood mononuclear cells were used for TCR beta sequencing. The Qiagen DNeasy Blood Extraction Kit was used to extract genomic DNA from the blood cell samples. Library preparation employed the immunoSEQ multiplex PCR assay. For the multiplex PCR, a mixture combining 60 forward primers for TCR Vbeta segments and 13 reverse primers for TCR Jbeta segments was used. The CDR3 region of rearranged TCR beta genes was amplified from genomic DNA by a multiplex PCR assay. The amplified TCR beta libraries were sequenced on the Illumina HiSeq System as 87-base-pair reads. The authors processed their data as follows. Across the 700 or so repertoires, a later analysis counted some 81 million unique TCR beta chains, around 11 million of which were shared by at least two donors. A nearest-neighbor algorithm error-corrected the raw reads and collapsed the reads into unique sequences, merging closely related sequences to remove PCR and sequencing errors. CDR3 sequences were aligned to IMGT reference sequences to assign V, D and J gene segments. For a sequence to be retained, a match of at least six nucleotides was required to both a V gene segment and a J gene segment. A rearrangement counted as productive if the CDR3 had no stop codons and remained in frame with V and J, and every other rearrangement counted as non-productive. CDR3 was defined by IMGT convention, running from the second conserved V-encoded cysteine to the conserved J-encoded phenylalanine. In an earlier analysis of around 540 of the donors, sequences lacking an unambiguous match to a single V gene segment were excluded. An earlier analysis of 500 to 600 of the donors classified V segments as functional when productive rearrangements were above 56.7% and as segregating when the standard deviation between donors was above 5%. A statistical classification framework was built to diagnose cytomegalovirus status from the catalog of TCR beta chain sequences. In a later analysis, TCR nucleotide sequences were compared against IMGT/GENE-DB human TR gene sequences so that V and J genes could be assigned. Using the TCRdist pipeline, a later analysis assigned CDR3 sequences along with most-parsimonious VDJ recombination scenarios. In a later analysis, every TCR beta chain was defined by the combination of its CDR3 amino acid sequence and its V-gene family, and reads without a unique V-gene family were dropped. In a later analysis, 450 to 600 highly shared, low-generation-probability nucleotide sequences were removed to address suspected cross-contamination and a sequencing artifact. A later analysis calculated a clonal expansion index for each public chain from normalized within-repertoire ranks of inferred template counts. In a later analysis, generation probabilities were computed using a VDJ recombination model fitted to out-of-frame rearrangements, and the results were checked against IGoR. Hypergeometric tests were used in a later analysis to score TCR-TCR, TCR-HLA and TCR-CMV co-occurrence, with a repertoire-size bias correction applied to the TCR pairs. False discovery rates were estimated in a later analysis by permuting HLA or CMV assignments 20 times. In a later analysis, co-occurring TCRs were grouped using DBSCAN, and TCRdist sequence similarity was added for clustering within HLA-allele-positive subsets. Repertoires with fewer than 30,000 or more than 120,000 public chains, plus five repertoires with anomalous nucleotide sharing, were excluded from co-occurrence clustering. TCRdb re-hosts the immuneACCESS table, in-frame sequences only. Its copies lack some clones; in the studies checked, an unresolved V gene accounts for under half of them, and the cause for the rest is not known. The D gene and trimming were derived from the DNA, and the V and J assignments and clone size from that table. The table for this sample lists under 200,000 clones; 65% to 85% of them were counted only once. The top ten hold just over 4.5% of the sample.

Results and caveats for the whole study, not just this receptor: In a later analysis, HLA-associated TCR beta chains were found to be more clonally expanded and to have lower generation probabilities than equally common non-associated chains. A further reported finding was that TCR beta sequences accurately predicted the HLA-A and HLA-B alleles for most subjects in the first cohort. The authors suggested that the approach could potentially be generalized to other disease states and immunological phenotypes. CMV serostatus was the only immune exposure information available for the cohort. In a later genetic analysis, a missense DCLRE1C variant was associated with V-gene and J-gene trimming of TCR beta chains, and the association was replicated in an independent cohort. A cluster of highly shared sequence variants was judged likely to be a technical artifact of the sequencing pipeline. In a later genetic analysis, fewer N-insertions in productive TCRs were reported among donors in an Asian-associated ancestry cluster than the approximately 630-donor mean. Most TCR sequences were observed very rarely across donors, whereas some public TCRs were present in many individuals. The presence/absence analyses assumed that sequencing depth was roughly uniform across donors, and that assumption may not be true. An earlier analysis of approximately 540 of the donors showed that most TCR beta V segments appeared in productive rearrangements either about 87% or about 30% of the time, which broadly matched IMGT annotations. In vitro tests confirmed that a few of the cytomegalovirus-associated TCR beta chains recognize cytomegalovirus antigens. In the study, roughly 160 TCR beta chains were listed as associated with cytomegalovirus. Most CMV-associated TCR beta chains appeared to be HLA-restricted in a later analysis, and the HLA associations seemed to be driven largely by CMV exposure. Strong co-occurrence of HLA alleles, especially DR and DQ, made assigning TCR associations to individual alleles difficult. A later analysis found that TCR association rates varied across HLA loci, with DRB1 alleles showing the most associated TCRs and HLA-C alleles the fewest. The cohort was sequenced for TCR beta chains only, and without alpha or paired-chain data the features that could be detected were limited. Correlated functional status among segregating V segments might be attributable to linkage disequilibrium, but an unknown experimental factor could not be ruled out. Several of the top co-occurrence clusters appeared to be linked to parvovirus B19, influenza, CMV and Epstein-Barr virus, according to a later analysis. Because some donors lacked HLA typing at each locus, the association tests relied only on the typed subset. A later analysis associated 16,951 TCR beta sequences with specific HLA alleles at a false discovery rate of 0.05. The classifier was reported to diagnose cytomegalovirus status with high specificity and sensitivity in both the original cohort and the validation cohort. Some IMGT-functional V segments, including TRBV6-2 and TRBV6-3, could not be distinguished by the 87-base-pair reads and were therefore excluded. Because counts were too low, roughly 18 rarely observed V segments, including chromosome 9 orphons, were left out of the earlier analysis of approximately 580 of the donors.

The sequence is built from TRBV5-1 and TRBJ1-1, with 8 bases aligning to TRBD1. This sequence originates from a woman aged 45 to 65 in good health and CMV-seropositive. Input material: PBMCs. The nucleotide sequence is given as TGCGCCAGCAGCTTGGCCTTGGACAGGGTCGGAGCCACTGACGCTTTCTTT. This gives the protein CASSLALDRVGATDAFF.